This T cell receptor (beta chain) was profiled in a study of blood T cell repertoires in COVID-19. About the research overall: Acute-phase and convalescent COVID-19 samples originated in the United States, Italy and Spain. In each case, the material was cDNA or gDNA derived from T cells, B-cell-depleted T cells, or PBMCs.

V was pared by 7 bases and J by 5 bases, with 7 bases of the junction left unmatched. The germline V gene has CDR1 SNHLY and CDR2 FYNNEI. The CDR3 is 14 amino acids. This clone was counted a single time. The method was immunoSEQ multiplex PCR; TCRdb's version includes in-frame clones alone and lacks a portion of them. The repertoire has 230,000 or so clones, roughly four fifths of them found once; the top ten carry under 5%. This TCR derives from a man aged 50-60 years with active or convalescent COVID-19. The sequenced material came from peripheral blood. The chain has TRBV2 and TRBJ2-7, with TRBD2 matching 11 bases. The CDR3, as DNA: TGTGCCAGCAATTTAGCGGGGGGGCGGGACGAGCAGTACTTC. Protein: CASNLAGGRDEQYF.